This T cell receptor beta chain was observed in a study of blood T cell repertoires in COVID-19. Study as a whole: PBMCs, B-cell-depleted T cells, or T cells were the source of the cDNA or gDNA that made up the material.

Per the original data handling: Reference gene primer amplification in the assay estimated nucleated cell counts. Only in-frame clones appear in the TCRdb table, and some are missing; sequencing was by immunoSEQ multiplex PCR. V and J calls and clone size are given by that table; D and trimming were obtained from the DNA. The data show 180,000 or so clones, roughly 82% seen once. V shed 5 bases and J 0 bases; nucleotides not matched to a gene: 13. The CDR3 has 18 amino acids. CDR1 is SGHTA and CDR2 is FQGNSA in the germline V gene. What the recovered Cohort 3 donors had was two negative PCRs, clearance, or symptom resolution.

The specimen was PBMCs or T cells enriched from blood (not recorded which). This TCR was sampled from a man in his fifties who had recovered from COVID-19. The chain is built from TRBV7-2 and TRBJ2-4; 7 bases match TRBD2. The CDR3 DNA reads as TGTGCCAGCAGCCATATAGCGGGCCGAAGTCTAGCCAAAAACATTCAGTACTTC. The encoded protein is CASSHIAGRSLAKNIQYF.